This TCR beta chain was identified in a study of OX40 agonist ivuxolimab in advanced cancers. General study results and limits: The investigators did not determine what antigen specificity the expanded peripheral T cells had.

Note on this clone: Its antigen is still unknown.

Clones were sequenced by immunoSEQ multiplex PCR, and TCRdb holds only the in-frame ones, with some missing. This sample has tens of thousands of clones, with around 87% found just once. This CDR3 spans 14 amino acids. V was pared by 6 bases and J by 1 base, with 13 bases between. Germline V gene sequence: CDR1 WSHSY, CDR2 SAAADI. The sequencing here drew on CD4+ or CD8+ T cells sorted from blood, taken in a trial of the OX40 agonist ivuxolimab. The chain recombines TRBV10-2 with TRBJ2-7, with D perhaps matching TRBD2 (6 bases). This clonotype originated in an adult with an advanced solid tumor such as melanoma, head and neck, liver or kidney cancer. The CDR3 spells CASSWDLTSYEQYF. The CDR3 DNA reads as TGCGCCAGCAGCTGGGACTTGACTTCCTACGAGCAGTACTTC.